This TCR beta chain was sequenced during a study of patients and donors after allogeneic stem cell transplantation. TCRdb fed the RT-PCR reads into MiXCR, producing one record per CDR3 protein. Of hundreds of thousands of distinct CDR3 sequences listed, 16% are singletons. The CDR3 is made up of 14 amino acids. CDR1 SGHVS and CDR2 FQNEAQ come from the germline V gene. V shed 4 bases and J shed 0 bases, with 6 bases lying between them. This receptor was obtained from a human donor who was either an allogeneic HSCT recipient or a stem cell or donor lymphocyte infusion donor (not recorded which). It is not recorded whose cells these are; they may come from a transplant donor. The gene calls are TRBV7-8 and TRBJ1-4; D is ambiguous. The sequenced sample was blood, either unsorted or a sorted T cell fraction (not recorded which). CDR3 protein: CASSSTSTNEKLFF. The DNA for the CDR3 is TGTGCCAGCAGCTCCACCTCAACTAATGAAAAACTGTTTTTT.